These T cell receptor beta chains were read from a single sample in a study of PD-1 blockade in classical Hodgkin lymphoma. TCRdb's copy holds only in-frame clones and misses some; the assay was immunoSEQ multiplex PCR. The sample shows approximately 22,000 clones, 80% of them seen only once. The input for sequencing was peripheral blood mononuclear cells (PBMCs), taken before the fourth cycle of nivolumab. Receptors were obtained from a human donor with classical Hodgkin lymphoma. CDR3s include the opening cysteine and the closing phenylalanine or tryptophan. The D gene is left open where the match is weak.

TRBJ1-3	TRBD1	TRBV5-4	CASSIQGGNTIYF	TGTGCCAGCAGTATACAGGGGGGAAACACCATATATTTT
TRBJ2-7	NA	TRBV5-4	CASSWPGVGEQYF	TGTGCCAGCAGCTGGCCCGGCGTAGGCGAGCAGTACTTC
TRBJ2-1	TRBD2	TRBV14	CATRGTNPLWFF	TGTGCCACCCGGGGGACTAACCCTCTTTGGTTCTTC
TRBJ1-2	TRBD1	TRBV9	CASSPGTDPSGYTF	TGTGCCAGCAGCCCCGGGACAGACCCTTCCGGCTACACCTTC
TRBJ2-5	NA	TRBV5-1	CASTIPGGETQYF	TGCGCCAGCACCATTCCGGGCGGAGAGACCCAGTACTTC
TRBJ1-2	NA	TRBV7-8	CASSLYRRAGRYGYTF	TGTGCCAGCAGCTTATACCGTCGGGCAGGGCGGTATGGCTACACCTTC
TRBJ2-5	NA	TRBV9	CASSVAVQGTQETQYF	TGTGCCAGCAGCGTAGCCGTCCAGGGTACCCAAGAGACCCAGTACTTC
TRBJ2-1	NA	TRBV2	CASSEAVTVPYNEQFF	TGTGCCAGCAGTGAAGCGGTCACAGTCCCCTACAATGAGCAGTTCTTC
TRBJ2-7	TRBD2	TRBV25-1	CASSESPGTSGEQYF	TGTGCCAGCAGTGAATCTCCCGGGACTAGTGGCGAGCAGTACTTC
TRBJ2-7	NA	TRBV7-8	CASSSRQLVGYEQYF	TGTGCCAGCAGCTCGCGACAGTTAGTAGGCTACGAGCAGTACTTC
TRBJ2-2	TRBD2	TRBV18	CASSPPLLTGGYYKVNTGELFF	TGTGCCAGCTCACCACCTCTTTTAACGGGAGGTTACTATAAGGTGAACACCGGGGAGCTGTTTTTT
TRBJ2-3	TRBD1	TRBV7-6	CASSLAGQGSDTQYF	TGTGCCAGCAGCTTAGCAGGACAGGGATCAGATACGCAGTATTTT
TRBJ2-7	NA	TRBV19	CASSIGQGGYEQYF	TGTGCCAGTAGTATAGGTCAGGGCGGCTACGAGCAGTACTTC